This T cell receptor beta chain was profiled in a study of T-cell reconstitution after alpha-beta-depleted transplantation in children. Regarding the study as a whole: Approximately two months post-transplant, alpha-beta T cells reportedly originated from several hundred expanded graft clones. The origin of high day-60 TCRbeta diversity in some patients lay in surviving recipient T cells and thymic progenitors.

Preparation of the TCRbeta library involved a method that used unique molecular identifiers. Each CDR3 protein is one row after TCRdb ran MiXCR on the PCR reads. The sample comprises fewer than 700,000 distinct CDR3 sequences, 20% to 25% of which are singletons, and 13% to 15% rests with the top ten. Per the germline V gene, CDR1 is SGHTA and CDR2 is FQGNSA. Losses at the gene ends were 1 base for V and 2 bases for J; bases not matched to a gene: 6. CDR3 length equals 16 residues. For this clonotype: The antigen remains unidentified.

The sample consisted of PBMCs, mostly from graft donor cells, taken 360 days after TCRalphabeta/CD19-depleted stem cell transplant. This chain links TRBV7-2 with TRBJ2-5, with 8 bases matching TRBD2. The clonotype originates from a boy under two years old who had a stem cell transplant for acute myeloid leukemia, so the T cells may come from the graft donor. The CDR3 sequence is CASSLGVSGGQETQYF. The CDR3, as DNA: TGTGCCAGCAGCTTAGGGGTGAGCGGGGGTCAAGAGACCCAGTACTTC.